These 28 T cell receptor beta chains share one sample of origin, sequenced in a study of cytomegalovirus exposure and HLA in healthy donors. Use of 60 Vbeta and 13 Jbeta primers characterized the PCR. Sequencing used immunoSEQ multiplex PCR; TCRdb keeps in-frame clones, though not all of them. The sample has around 180,000 clones, 81% seen once; the top ten hold approximately 1.8%. Input material: PBMCs. The source of these receptors is a man younger than 30 in good health and CMV-seronegative.

This sequence joins TRBV7-9 and TRBJ2-7, with TRBD1 as a possible D gene (5 bases). V was shortened by 2 bases and J by 5 bases, with 13 bases between the two germline ends. CDR1 and CDR2 (germline): SEHNR, FQNEAQ (reference sequence). The CDR3 spans 14 residues. The CDR3 region is CASSLTSKGNEQYF. In nucleotides, the CDR3 is TGTGCCAGCAGCTTAACCTCCAAGGGGAACGAGCAGTACTTC.

This chain links TRBV6-5 with TRBJ2-3; TRBD1 agrees at 8 bases. With V trimmed by 7 bases and J by 2 bases, 8 bases remained unmatched. This CDR3 has 15 residues. Germline CDR1 MNHEY, CDR2 SVGAGI. The CDR3 DNA reads as TGTGCCAGCATGGGTGGGACAGGTTACACAGATACGCAGTATTTT. Translation gives CASMGGTGYTDTQYF.

The count of this clone is one. The V gene is TRBV4-2, the J gene TRBJ1-1; 7 nucleotides align to TRBD1. The CDR3 is made up of 15 amino acids. V lost 4 bases to trimming and J lost 1 base; unmatched junction nucleotides: 6. Germline V CDR1 and CDR2: LGHNA, YNFKEQ. The CDR3 region has the DNA TGTGCCAGCAGCCCTCCGGGACAGTCGAACACTGAAGCTTTCTTT. Translating gives CASSPPGQSNTEAFF.

The table lists this clone with a few counts. CDR3 bases: TGTGCCTGGACGGGGGGGACTTCCTCGGGTGCCCAGTACTTC. The encoded protein is CAWTGGTSSGAQYF. The V call is TRBV30, the J call TRBJ2-5; 8 bases align to TRBD2. Looked up from germline, CDR1 is GTSNPN and CDR2 is SVGIG (reference sequence). The CDR3 has 14 residues. J lost 9 bases, V lost 4 bases, and 13 bases had no gene match.

The chain joins TRBV5-6 to TRBJ1-2; no clear D gene. This CDR3 is built from 13 residues. Germline V gives CDR1 SGHDT, CDR2 YYEEEE. V was trimmed by 1 base and J by 8 bases, leaving 12 bases between them. The CDR3 nucleotides read TGTGCCAGCAGCTTGTCTTATGGGGAGGGCTACACCTTC. Translated, it gives CASSLSYGEGYTF.

The CDR3 nucleotides read TGTGCCAGCAGCCCACACAGGGATTCGGGCACTGAAGCTTTCTTT. Protein: CASSPHRDSGTEAFF. The chain combines TRBV7-9 with TRBJ1-1; tentatively, D is TRBD1 (6 bases). Germline-derived CDR1 and CDR2 are SEHNR and FQNEAQ (reference sequence). V was trimmed by 5 bases and J by 4 bases, leaving 17 bases between them. This CDR3 is built from 15 residues.

The chain joins TRBV4-2 to TRBJ2-3, with D hard to call. This CDR3 comprises 14 residues. With 2 bases removed from V and 7 bases from J, the gap between germline ends came to 13 bases. Per the germline V gene, CDR1 is LGHNA and CDR2 is YNFKEQ. In DNA form, the CDR3 reads TGTGCCAGCAGCCAACCGACTGGAAGTAATACGCAGTATTTT. Translation gives CASSQPTGSNTQYF.

This sequence joins TRBV27 and TRBJ2-3; unclear D gene. V shed 6 bases and J shed 1 base, with 8 bases lying between them. The CDR3 loop spans 13 amino acids. The V gene's germline CDR1 is MNHEY and CDR2 SMNVEV (reference sequence). The CDR3 DNA reads TGTGCCAGCAGGCCTTTAGGCACAGATACGCAGTATTTT. Translating gives CASRPLGTDTQYF.

The V gene is TRBV6-6, the J gene TRBJ1-1, with D maybe TRBD1 (6 bases). Trimming removed 6 bases from V and 0 bases from J, with 11 bases in between. CDR3 length equals 14 residues. CDR1 is MNHNY and CDR2 is SVGAGI in the germline V gene (reference sequence). The CDR3 protein is CASSKDRMNTEAFF. The CDR3 bases are TGTGCCAGCAGCAAAGACAGGATGAACACTGAAGCTTTCTTT.

The table lists this clone with a few counts. The chain's CDR3 is CASSLEDRAAWGYTF. The CDR3 bases are TGTGCCAGCAGCTTAGAGGACAGGGCTGCTTGGGGCTACACCTTC. V gene TRBV7-2 combines with J gene TRBJ1-2; 8 positions match TRBD1. Germline CDR1 and CDR2: SGHTA and FQGNSA. J was trimmed by 8 bases and V by 1 base; bases with no gene match: 9. The CDR3 length is 15 residues.

V and J are TRBV5-6 and TRBJ2-1, with 16 bases that match TRBD2. Germline CDR1 is SGHDT and CDR2 is YYEEEE. J was trimmed by 6 bases and V by 2 bases; bases with no gene match: 8. The CDR3 has 18 residues. CDR3 sequence (DNA): TGTGCCAGCAGCTTCTCGGGACTAGCGGGAGGGATCGCCAATGAGCAGTTCTTC. Amino acids: CASSFSGLAGGIANEQFF.

This clone was seen more than once but under ten times. This rearrangement joins TRBV19 to TRBJ2-7; 9 bases align to TRBD1. V shed 5 bases and J 3 bases; nucleotides not matched to a gene: 5. Germline V gene data show CDR1 as LNHDA and CDR2 as SQIVND (reference sequence). This CDR3 comprises 14 residues. CDR3 loop: CASSRDREVYEQYF. CDR3 DNA sequence: TGTGCCAGTAGTCGGGACAGGGAAGTCTACGAGCAGTACTTC.

The rearrangement joins TRBV10-3 to TRBJ1-6, with 7 bases that match TRBD1. V lost 10 bases to trimming and J lost 8 bases; unmatched junction nucleotides: 11. The germline V gene encodes CDR1 ENHRY and CDR2 SYGVKD. This CDR3 is built from 14 residues. The CDR3 DNA reads TGTGCCACCGATGACAGGGACTTGGATTCACCCCTCCACTTT. This encodes CATDDRDLDSPLHF.

This chain joins TRBV5-4 and TRBJ2-3, with 7 bases matching TRBD1. This CDR3 is built from 16 residues. V trimming: 4 bases; J trimming: 0 bases; junction bases outside the gene matches: 8. Germline V CDR1 and CDR2: SGHNT, YYREEE (reference sequence). CDR3 amino acids: CASSHTGASSTDTQYF. CDR3 DNA sequence: TGTGCCAGCAGCCATACAGGGGCATCTAGCACAGATACGCAGTATTTT.

J is TRBJ2-1 and V is TRBV7-3, with TRBD2 as a possible D gene (5 bases). V was cut by 1 base and J by 9 bases, with 16 bases left in between. The V gene's germline CDR1 is SGHTA and CDR2 FQGTGA. This CDR3 has 15 amino acids. CDR3 loop: CASSLREYQLGEQFF. The CDR3 DNA follows: TGTGCCAGCAGCTTAAGGGAGTATCAGTTGGGTGAGCAGTTCTTC.

The gene calls are TRBV27 and TRBJ2-1; 9 bases agree with TRBD2. The CDR3 has 16 amino acids. V dropped 6 bases and J dropped 3; count of bases not matched to a gene: 9. Germline values: CDR1 MNHEY, CDR2 SMNVEV (reference sequence). The chain's CDR3 is CASSVLGSGSYNEQFF. In DNA, the CDR3 is TGTGCCAGCAGCGTCTTGGGTAGCGGGAGCTACAATGAGCAGTTCTTC.

V usage is TRBV5-6 and J usage is TRBJ2-7; 8 bases line up with TRBD2. The ends lost 0 bases at V and 0 bases at J; junction bases unmatched: 5. Germline loops: CDR1 SGHDT, CDR2 YYEEEE. The CDR3 runs to 16 residues. The CDR3 protein is CASSLDGRAPSYEQYF. In nucleotides, the CDR3 is TGTGCCAGCAGCTTGGACGGGAGGGCCCCCTCCTACGAGCAGTACTTC.

This sequence joins TRBV9 and TRBJ1-3; D gene unclear. Looked up from germline, CDR1 is SGDLS and CDR2 is YYNGEE. This CDR3 is 17 amino acids long. The V gene lost 2 bases and the J gene lost 2 bases, with 17 bases spanning the gap. The CDR3 sequence: CASSVLPDLGPGNTIYF. As DNA, the CDR3 is TGTGCCAGCAGCGTCCTACCGGACTTGGGCCCTGGAAACACCATATATTTT.

The CDR3 DNA reads TGTGCCAGCAGTACCTCAGGGTCTTACGAGCAGTACTTC. Protein product: CASSTSGSYEQYF. The rearrangement links TRBV6-5 to TRBJ2-7; tentatively, D is TRBD1 (5 bases). The CDR3 consists of 13 residues. The germline V gene encodes CDR1 MNHEY and CDR2 SVGAGI. Trimming shortened V by 5 bases and J by 4 bases, and 12 bases separated the two germline ends.

This chain links TRBV28 with TRBJ1-1; D is possibly TRBD1 (5 bases). V lost 6 bases, J lost 0 bases, and 11 bases lay in between. The CDR3 extends over 14 amino acids. The germline gives CDR1 MDHEN, CDR2 SYDVKM. CDR3 in DNA: TGTGCCAGCAGCCCCGGGGGGGTGAACACTGAAGCTTTCTTT. It encodes CASSPGGVNTEAFF.

V is TRBV6-4 and J is TRBJ2-2, with 7 nucleotides matching TRBD2. V lost 4 bases to trimming and J lost 1 base; unmatched junction nucleotides: 0. Germline CDR1 is MRHNA and CDR2 is SNTAGT. The CDR3 has 14 amino acids. CDR3 coding DNA: TGTGCCAGCAGTGCTAGCGGGAACACCGGGGAGCTGTTTTTT. This sequence encodes CASSASGNTGELFF.

The V call is TRBV2, the J call TRBJ1-2; 8 nucleotides line up with TRBD1. The CDR3 is made up of 17 amino acids. CDR1 and CDR2 from the germline V gene are SNHLY and FYNNEI. Germline trimming cut 8 bases from V and 2 bases from J; bases unmatched to any gene: 16. The CDR3 spells CASLSSGTGRFNYGYTF. In nucleotides, the CDR3 is TGTGCCAGCCTTAGTTCCGGGACAGGCCGCTTCAACTATGGCTACACCTTC.

Concerning this clone: Germline is not matched at one junction end, which may reflect a read error. The chain has TRBV7-9 and TRBJ1-6; 7 bases fit TRBD1. This CDR3 comprises 14 residues. From germline, CDR1 is SEHNR and CDR2 FQNEAQ (reference sequence). This CDR3 reads CSSSLQGPNSPLHF. The CDR3 coding sequence is TGTTCCAGCAGCTTACAGGGGCCGAATTCACCCCTCCACTTT. The complete variable domain, with remaining parts taken from reference TRBV7-9 and TRBJ1-6, reads DTGVSQNPRHKITKRGQNVTFRCDPISEHNRLYWYRQTLGQGPEFLTYFQNEAQLEKSRLLSDRFSAERPKGSFSTLEIQRTEQGDSAMYLCSSSLQGPNSPLHFGNGTRLTVT.

This chain uses TRBV27 with TRBJ2-1, with D possibly being TRBD2 (5 bases). Deletions cut 6 bases from V and 2 bases from J, with 11 bases between. From germline, CDR1 is MNHEY and CDR2 SMNVEV (reference sequence). The length of the CDR3 is 14 residues. CDR3 amino acids: CASSRNGAYNEQFF. DNA of the CDR3: TGTGCCAGCAGCCGGAACGGGGCCTACAATGAGCAGTTCTTC.

As for this clone: Different DNA sequences within this sample yield the same CDR3. The chain carries TRBV5-1 and TRBJ2-2; 13 bases align to TRBD2. The CDR3 loop spans 16 amino acids. Germline loops: CDR1 SGHRS, CDR2 YFSETQ. With V trimmed by 5 bases and J by 6 bases, 7 bases remained unmatched. CDR3 protein: CASRLAGGPWAGELFF. The CDR3 DNA sequence: TGCGCCAGCAGACTAGCGGGAGGGCCGTGGGCCGGGGAGCTGTTTTTT.

The chain links TRBV4-3 to TRBJ1-1; tentatively, D is TRBD1 (5 bases). Looked up from germline, CDR1 is LGHNA and CDR2 is YSLEER. The CDR3 totals 15 residues. V lost 0 bases, J lost 5 bases, and 13 bases lay in between. CDR3 amino acids: CASSQDGSGGTEAFF. The CDR3 coding sequence is TGCGCCAGCAGCCAAGATGGTTCGGGGGGAACTGAAGCTTTCTTT.

The V gene is TRBV7-5, the J gene TRBJ2-7; TRBD1 is taken as the D call from the table, unchecked against the DNA. TRBV7-5 is a pseudogene locus. CDR3 length: 14 residues. CDR3 nucleotide sequence: TGTGCCAGAAGCACTCGGGACAGGGGATTCGAGCAGTACTTC. The encoded protein is CARSTRDRGFEQYF.

The V gene is TRBV5-8, the J gene TRBJ2-7; 8 bases align to TRBD2. V shed 5 bases and J 2 bases; nucleotides not matched to a gene: 12. CDR1 is SGHTS and CDR2 is YDEGEE in the germline V gene. The CDR3 contains 16 residues. CDR3 residues: CASRTGGAGTPYEQYF. CDR3 coding DNA: TGTGCCAGCAGGACCGGGGGGGCAGGGACCCCCTACGAGCAGTACTTC.